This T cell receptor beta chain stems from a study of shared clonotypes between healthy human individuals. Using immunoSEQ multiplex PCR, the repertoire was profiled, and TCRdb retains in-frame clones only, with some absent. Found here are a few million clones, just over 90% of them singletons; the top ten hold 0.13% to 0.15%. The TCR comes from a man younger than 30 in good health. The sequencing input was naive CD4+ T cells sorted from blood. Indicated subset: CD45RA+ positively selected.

This CDR3 is CASSLGLAGAVETQYF. In DNA form, the CDR3 reads TGCGCCAGCAGCTTGGGACTAGCGGGGGCGGTAGAGACCCAGTACTTC. The V call is TRBV5-1, the J call TRBJ2-5; 12 bases line up with TRBD2. CDR3 length equals 16 residues. CDR1 is SGHRS and CDR2 is YFSETQ in the germline V gene. Unmatched junction bases numbered 4, after V lost 0 bases and J lost 4 bases.